These T cell receptor beta chains were read from a single sample in a study of T-cell memory formation after mild COVID-19. Via MiXCR, TCRdb re-called the 5' RACE reads, giving one row per CDR3 protein. The sample lists a few hundred thousand distinct CDR3 sequences; about 20% were seen once. The sample comprised PBMCs or a T cell subset sorted from them (not recorded which). The receptor set was obtained from a man younger than 35 who had mild COVID-19 (a few samples of this study predate the infection). Cell type and time point are not known. The CDR3 runs from the conserved cysteine through the conserved F or W. Each record gives: V gene, J gene, CDR3 length, CDR3 protein.

v_gene: TRBV5-1
j_gene: TRBJ1-6
len: 17
CDR3aa: CASSLGPSGQGIAPLHF

v_gene: TRBV5-6
j_gene: TRBJ1-2
len: 16
CDR3aa: CASSLAPGTLVWGYTF

v_gene: TRBV6-2/TRBV6-3
j_gene: TRBJ2-7
len: 12
CDR3aa: CASTRGGYEQYF

v_gene: TRBV4-3
j_gene: TRBJ2-7
len: 16
CDR3aa: CASSPEPSGTGYEQYF

v_gene: TRBV7-9
j_gene: TRBJ2-3
len: 12
CDR3aa: CASSKEADTQYF

v_gene: TRBV6-4
j_gene: TRBJ2-3
len: 15
CDR3aa: CASSDLAGGLDTQYF

v_gene: TRBV4-3
j_gene: TRBJ2-5
len: 14
CDR3aa: CASSQNLGGETQYF

v_gene: TRBV7-2
j_gene: TRBJ2-2
len: 16
CDR3aa: CASSLLGGSNTGELFF

v_gene: TRBV11-2
j_gene: TRBJ2-7
len: 14
CDR3aa: CASSLVASSYEQYF

v_gene: TRBV6-5
j_gene: TRBJ1-1
len: 14
CDR3aa: CASSRTPTNTEAFF

v_gene: TRBV3-1
j_gene: TRBJ2-1
len: 17
CDR3aa: CASSQDLFAGGPGEQFF

v_gene: TRBV12-3/TRBV12-4
j_gene: TRBJ1-2
len: 13
CDR3aa: CASSWGTGIDYTF

v_gene: TRBV2
j_gene: TRBJ2-1
len: 12
CDR3aa: CASSLRQGEEFF

v_gene: TRBV10-3
j_gene: TRBJ1-4
len: 15
CDR3aa: CAISSKDATNEKLFF

v_gene: TRBV10-3
j_gene: TRBJ2-5
len: 13
CDR3aa: CAISGPPKETQYF

v_gene: TRBV7-9
j_gene: TRBJ1-2
len: 14
CDR3aa: CASSLFPRGTGYTF

v_gene: TRBV21-1
j_gene: TRBJ2-1
len: 13
CDR3aa: CASSKNRNNEQFF

v_gene: TRBV7-2
j_gene: TRBJ2-3
len: 13
CDR3aa: CASSASLGDTQYF

v_gene: TRBV12-3/TRBV12-4
j_gene: TRBJ2-5
len: 13
CDR3aa: CASTQTEGETQYF

v_gene: TRBV12-3/TRBV12-4
j_gene: TRBJ2-1
len: 15
CDR3aa: CASSPRDRVRNEQFF

v_gene: TRBV4-1
j_gene: TRBJ1-5
len: 14
CDR3aa: CASSRVNSNQPQHF

v_gene: TRBV29-1
j_gene: TRBJ2-7
len: 12
CDR3aa: CSVERGGYEQYF

v_gene: TRBV5-1
j_gene: TRBJ2-6
len: 17
CDR3aa: CASSLARQVAGANVLTF

v_gene: TRBV4-3
j_gene: TRBJ2-1
len: 17
CDR3aa: CASSQETRQGGYNEQFF

v_gene: TRBV18
j_gene: TRBJ1-3
len: 16
CDR3aa: CASSLTGTGDSDTIYF

v_gene: TRBV27
j_gene: TRBJ2-3
len: 14
CDR3aa: CASSRGRFTDTQYF

v_gene: TRBV12-3/TRBV12-4
j_gene: TRBJ1-2
len: 14
CDR3aa: CASSWGSANYGYTF

v_gene: TRBV25-1
j_gene: TRBJ1-3
len: 14
CDR3aa: CASSPGHTGNTIYF

v_gene: TRBV20-1
j_gene: TRBJ1-5
len: 16
CDR3aa: CSAWGKTGTESQPQHF

v_gene: TRBV4-3
j_gene: TRBJ1-1
len: 16
CDR3aa: CASSQGVGTGGTEAFF

v_gene: TRBV4-2
j_gene: TRBJ2-2
len: 15
CDR3aa: CASSQRTTNTGELFF

v_gene: TRBV5-6
j_gene: TRBJ2-3
len: 11
CDR3aa: CASSFTGTQYF

v_gene: TRBV10-3
j_gene: TRBJ1-5
len: 13
CDR3aa: CAISPQGDQPQHF

v_gene: TRBV7-9
j_gene: TRBJ2-3
len: 17
CDR3aa: CASSSPGVRGRTDTQYF

v_gene: TRBV27
j_gene: TRBJ2-3
len: 14
CDR3aa: CASSDGFSTDTQYF

v_gene: TRBV6-5
j_gene: TRBJ1-2
len: 13
CDR3aa: CATSRDSFYGYTF

v_gene: TRBV15
j_gene: TRBJ2-7
len: 14
CDR3aa: CATSRQDRGFEQYF

v_gene: TRBV27
j_gene: TRBJ2-3
len: 15
CDR3aa: CASSGGQLFSDTQYF

v_gene: TRBV4-1
j_gene: TRBJ2-2
len: 17
CDR3aa: CASSPLGTGGVTGELFF

v_gene: TRBV5-1
j_gene: TRBJ2-1
len: 15
CDR3aa: CASSSDRGLGNEQFF

v_gene: TRBV20-1
j_gene: TRBJ2-1
len: 15
CDR3aa: CSARTAGRRGVEQFF

v_gene: TRBV7-2
j_gene: TRBJ1-3
len: 15
CDR3aa: CASSNLGQGGNTIYF

v_gene: TRBV28
j_gene: TRBJ1-4
len: 15
CDR3aa: CASSSRDATNEKLFF

v_gene: TRBV5-6
j_gene: TRBJ2-5
len: 16
CDR3aa: CASSWEGYRRAETQYF

v_gene: TRBV7-2
j_gene: TRBJ2-5
len: 16
CDR3aa: CASSQEPRGGRKTQYF

v_gene: TRBV4-2
j_gene: TRBJ1-3
len: 16
CDR3aa: CASSQGGRSSGNTIYF

v_gene: TRBV5-4
j_gene: TRBJ1-1
len: 15
CDR3aa: CASSLKVVGDTEAFF

v_gene: TRBV4-3
j_gene: TRBJ1-1
len: 14
CDR3aa: CASSQEHMNTEAFF

v_gene: TRBV7-3
j_gene: TRBJ1-2
len: 15
CDR3aa: CASSSRRGVGYGYTF

v_gene: TRBV20-1
j_gene: TRBJ2-3
len: 13
CDR3aa: CSAPSGGADTQYF

v_gene: TRBV4-1
j_gene: TRBJ2-3
len: 16
CDR3aa: CASSQDRGGLTDTQYF

v_gene: TRBV10-3
j_gene: TRBJ1-1
len: 13
CDR3aa: CAILQGMNTEAFF